These T cell receptor beta chains were read from a single sample in a study of blood T cell repertoires in COVID-19. Clones were sequenced by immunoSEQ multiplex PCR, and TCRdb holds only the in-frame ones, with some missing. The sample carries nearly 110,000 clones, roughly two thirds recorded once. The specimen sequenced was peripheral blood. The receptors originated from a human donor with acute or convalescent COVID-19. The donor label of this sample is uncertain. Both conserved end residues are part of each CDR3. D genes are given only for firm matches. Part of the rows lack a size; the others show once, few, many or a class for expanded clones.

clone size	V gene	J gene	D gene	CDR3 DNA	CDR3 protein
-	TRBV29-1	TRBJ2-6	-	TGCAGCGTTGAAGGCGGAGGGGCCAACGTCCTGACTTTC	CSVEGGGANVLTF
-	TRBV6-5	TRBJ1-2	TRBD1	TGTGCCAGCAGTTCACAGGGGCTCCTCAATTATGGCTACACCTTC	CASSSQGLLNYGYTF
-	TRBV6-1	TRBJ1-3	-	TGTGCCAGCAGACCACAGGGAACTACTGGAAACACCATATATTTT	CASRPQGTTGNTIYF
-	TRBV7-8	TRBJ2-2	TRBD2	TGTGCCAGCAGCTTAGGGCTAGCGGGGGCCTCGGGCACCGGGGAGCTGTTTTTT	CASSLGLAGASGTGELFF
-	TRBV24-1	TRBJ1-4	-	TGTGCCACCAGTGAGACCGGGACACCCGAAAAACTGTTTTTT	CATSETGTPEKLFF
few	TRBV7-9	TRBJ2-7	TRBD1	TGTGCCAGCAGCCAGGGGACAGACGAGCAGTACTTC	CASSQGTDEQYF
few	TRBV6-2/TRBV6-3	TRBJ1-2	TRBD1	TGTGCCAGCAGTTACCCGACAGGGGCCATAGGCTATGGCTACACCTTC	CASSYPTGAIGYGYTF
-	TRBV5-1	TRBJ1-4	-	TGCGCCAGCAGCCCTAGCCGATGGGCCGGTGAAAAACTGTTTTTT	CASSPSRWAGEKLFF
few	TRBV30	TRBJ1-3	-	TGTGCCTGGAGCAGGGGCTCAGGAAACACCATATATTTT	CAWSRGSGNTIYF
-	TRBV30	TRBJ2-2	-	TGTGCCTGGAGTGCGGGGGAGTACACCGGGGAGCTGTTTTTT	CAWSAGEYTGELFF
-	TRBV11-3	TRBJ2-2	-	TGTGCCAGCAGCTTAGGATCCAGTCGGGGATTCACCGGGGAGCTGTTTTTT	CASSLGSSRGFTGELFF
once	TRBV18	TRBJ1-1	TRBD1	TGTGCCAGCTCATCCTCACTGCGGGGACAGGGGCCGGGGGGGACTGAAGCTTTCTTT	CASSSSLRGQGPGGTEAFF
-	TRBV9	TRBJ2-1	TRBD1	TGTGCCAGCAGCGTAGGACAGGGGGTGAACAATGAGCAGTTCTTC	CASSVGQGVNNEQFF
-	TRBV6-7	TRBJ1-1	TRBD1	TGTGCCAGCAGTTACTCGAGGGGGCAGGGCACTGAAGCTTTCTTT	CASSYSRGQGTEAFF
-	TRBV4-2	TRBJ1-2	-	TGTGCCAGCAGCCAAGTTGAAGGGGGAGGGTATGGCTACACCTTC	CASSQVEGGGYGYTF
-	TRBV28	TRBJ1-4	-	TGTGCCAGCAGTTTAATTGGTTGGACAGAGGACGAAAAACTGTTTTTT	CASSLIGWTEDEKLFF
-	TRBV9	TRBJ1-4	-	TGTGCCAGCAGTTTGGGGGGGATTGCAACTAATGAAAAACTGTTTTTT	CASSLGGIATNEKLFF
-	TRBV4-2	TRBJ1-2	TRBD1	TGTGCCAGCAGCCAAGATCAGGGACAGGGGGCGAATGGCTACACCTTC	CASSQDQGQGANGYTF
-	TRBV2	TRBJ1-3	TRBD1	TGTGCCAGCAGTAGGACAGGGGGTGTTGGAAACACCATATATTTT	CASSRTGGVGNTIYF
-	TRBV2	TRBJ2-2	-	TGTGCCAGCAGTGAAAATCCGGGGGGCGACACCGGGGAGCTGTTTTTT	CASSENPGGDTGELFF
-	TRBV18	TRBJ1-4	-	TGTGCCAGCTCTCGACAGGCAACTAATGAAAAACTGTTTTTT	CASSRQATNEKLFF
few	TRBV15	TRBJ1-1	-	TGTGCCACCAGCAGAGTACGTTCTGCGGGGACTGAAGCTTTCTTT	CATSRVRSAGTEAFF
-	TRBV12-5	TRBJ2-7	TRBD1	TGTGCTAGTGGTTTGGCCGGGACAGGGGGTCGAAGCTCCTACGAGCAGTACTTC	CASGLAGTGGRSSYEQYF
-	TRBV5-1	TRBJ2-3	-	TGCGCCAGCAGCATGGGGACTCCAGGGGGCACAGATACGCAGTATTTT	CASSMGTPGGTDTQYF
-	TRBV5-1	TRBJ2-5	TRBD2	TGCGCCAGCAGCTCCAAATGGGGGGGGTTACAAGAGACCCAGTACTTC	CASSSKWGGLQETQYF
few	TRBV23-1	TRBJ1-1	-	TGCGCCAGCAGCCCCCAGGGGTCCGCCTTTGGAACTGAAGCTTTCTTT	CASSPQGSAFGTEAFF
-	TRBV5-5	TRBJ2-1	TRBD2	TGTGCCAGCAGCTTCAGCGGGGAGACTGAGCAGTTCTTC	CASSFSGETEQFF
-	TRBV18	TRBJ1-2	-	TGTGCCAGCTCAAACCAGGGGAACACCGGTGGCTACACCTTC	CASSNQGNTGGYTF
-	TRBV2	TRBJ2-2	TRBD1	TGTGCCGGGCACAGGGGGTACGGGGAGCTGTTTTTT	CAGHRGYGELFF
-	TRBV12-3/TRBV12-4	TRBJ1-3	-	TGTGCCAGCAGGCTGCGGATTGGAAACACCATATATTTT	CASRLRIGNTIYF
-	TRBV4-1	TRBJ2-1	-	TGCGCCAGCAGCCAAGAGATGAGAGCCCAGTTCTTC	CASSQEMRAQFF
-	TRBV1	TRBJ1-4	-	TGCACCAGCAGCCAAGTACCCCCCTACCTCGCAACTAATGAAAAACTGTTTTTT	CTSSQVPPYLATNEKLFF
-	TRBV28	TRBJ1-5	-	TGTGCCAGCAGTTTCGGGGTAGGTCAGCCCCAGCATTTT	CASSFGVGQPQHF
-	TRBV14	TRBJ1-4	-	TGTGCCAGCAGCCAAGGTCTATATGAAAAACTGTTTTTT	CASSQGLYEKLFF
-	TRBV28	TRBJ1-6	TRBD1	TGTGCCAGCAGTTCCCGGACAGGTCGCCCCTATAATTCACCCCTCCACTTT	CASSSRTGRPYNSPLHF
-	TRBV9	TRBJ2-7	TRBD2	TGTGCCAGCAGCCCCGGACTAGCGGAGCAGTACTTC	CASSPGLAEQYF
-	TRBV19	TRBJ1-6	-	TGTGCCAGTAGCCCGGGAAGGCGCAGGATCCATTCACCCCTCCACTTT	CASSPGRRRIHSPLHF
-	TRBV2	TRBJ1-1	-	TGTGCCAGCAGCGACGACAGCAACACTGAAGCTTTCTTT	CASSDDSNTEAFF
-	TRBV27	TRBJ2-2	TRBD1	TGTGCCAGCAGTCCACCCCCATCGAGGACAGGGGGCACCGGGGAGCTGTTTTTT	CASSPPPSRTGGTGELFF
few	TRBV11-2	TRBJ2-5	TRBD2	TGTGCCAGCAGCTTAGATCTCGGGGGACTAGCGCAAGAGACCCAGTACTTC	CASSLDLGGLAQETQYF
-	TRBV7-9	TRBJ1-1	TRBD1	TGTGCCAGCAGCTACAGGACAGGGGCTGAAGCTTTCTTT	CASSYRTGAEAFF
-	TRBV11-1	TRBJ2-5	TRBD1	TGTGCCAGCAGCAAAAACAGGGGTCGGCAAGAGACCCAGTACTTC	CASSKNRGRQETQYF
few	TRBV30	TRBJ1-2	TRBD1	TGTGCCTGGACCCCCCGACAGGGCTATGGCTACACCTTC	CAWTPRQGYGYTF
-	TRBV19	TRBJ1-5	-	TGTGCCACCGAGGGTGCGGGCAATCAGCCCCAGCATTTT	CATEGAGNQPQHF
-	TRBV7-9	TRBJ2-5	-	TGTGCCAGCAGCGCCTCCGGGAGCACCTGGGAGACCCAGTACTTC	CASSASGSTWETQYF
-	TRBV29-1	TRBJ1-6	-	TGCAGCGTTAGGGAGAGGTTCGATAATTCACCCCTCCACTTT	CSVRERFDNSPLHF
-	TRBV2	TRBJ2-1	TRBD1	TGTGCCAGCAGGGGGACAGGGGGCTTCGATGAGCAGTTCTTC	CASRGTGGFDEQFF
-	TRBV29-1	TRBJ1-4	-	TGCAGCGTTAAGCTTACTAATGAAAAACTGTTTTTT	CSVKLTNEKLFF
-	TRBV6-5	TRBJ2-3	-	TGTGCCAGCAGTCGTAACCCCACAGGGATAAATACGCAGTATTTT	CASSRNPTGINTQYF
-	TRBV6-5	TRBJ1-2	-	TGTGCCAGCAGTAACGGCCGGACAATCTTTGGCTACACCTTC	CASSNGRTIFGYTF
-	TRBV30	TRBJ2-5	TRBD1	TGTGCCTGGAGTGTGGGGTACCACAGGGGGACCCAGTACTTC	CAWSVGYHRGTQYF
-	TRBV5-4	TRBJ1-3	-	TGTGCCAGCAAAGGAGAACCCTCTGGAAACACCATATATTTT	CASKGEPSGNTIYF
-	TRBV7-9	TRBJ1-4	TRBD1	TGTGCCAGCAGCTCCCGCGGACAGGGGCGGATTGAAAAACTGTTTTTT	CASSSRGQGRIEKLFF
-	TRBV5-1	TRBJ2-1	TRBD1	TGCGCCAGCAGCTTGGTAGGGGACAGTTACAATGAGCAGTTCTTC	CASSLVGDSYNEQFF
-	TRBV2	TRBJ2-1	-	TGTGCCAGCAGTGATGTAGGCGGAGTTGAGCAGTTCTTC	CASSDVGGVEQFF